A selection of T cell receptor beta chains follows, all from one sample in a study of Ad26.COV2.S vaccination and SARS-CoV-2 variants. Here immunoSEQ multiplex PCR was the method, and the copy in TCRdb shows in-frame clones only, minus some. The table lists some 190,000 clones, 70% to 90% of them singletons. Sequencing used peripheral blood, obtained after recovery from COVID-19. Source of these receptors: a human donor who had recovered from COVID-19. Each CDR3 is given with its conserved first and last residue. A D gene is named only where the DNA matches it firmly. Size tells how often a clone was seen (once, few, many) or the class of an expanded clone, and some rows leave it out.

d_call,j_call,v_call,clone_size,cdr3_aa,cdr3_nt
NA,TRBJ1-2,TRBV9,NA,CASSVGPDVYGYTF,TGTGCCAGCAGCGTAGGGCCTGACGTGTATGGCTACACCTTC
NA,TRBJ2-2,TRBV6-5,NA,CASSYYPAGDTGELFF,TGTGCCAGCAGTTACTATCCGGCAGGGGACACCGGGGAGCTGTTTTTT
NA,TRBJ1-3,TRBV18,NA,CASSPEGVSGNTIYF,TGTGCCAGCTCACCCGAGGGAGTCTCTGGAAACACCATATATTTT
NA,TRBJ1-5,TRBV30,once,CAFTKSGNQPQHF,TGTGCCTTTACAAAATCAGGGAATCAGCCCCAGCATTTT
TRBD2,TRBJ2-2,TRBV5-4,NA,CASSLSRGGNTGELFF,TGTGCCAGCAGCTTGTCGCGGGGGGGCAACACCGGGGAGCTGTTTTTT
TRBD1,TRBJ2-2,TRBV24-1,NA,CATKGQGNTGELFF,TGTGCCACCAAGGGACAGGGAAACACCGGGGAGCTGTTTTTT
NA,TRBJ1-2,TRBV11-1,NA,CASSLLPGARGPRLF,TGTGCCAGCAGCTTACTGCCCGGGGCCAGGGGCCCTCGACTCTTC
NA,TRBJ2-3,TRBV18,NA,CASSPTGGTDTQYF,TGTGCCAGCTCACCAACAGGCGGGACAGATACGCAGTATTTT
NA,TRBJ1-2,TRBV5-6,NA,CASSLGLRGYTF,TGTGCCAGCAGCTTGGGTCTCCGTGGCTACACCTTC
TRBD2,TRBJ2-5,TRBV28,NA,CASRLAGAGETQYF,TGTGCCAGTCGACTAGCGGGGGCTGGAGAGACCCAGTACTTC
NA,TRBJ1-1,TRBV5-8,NA,CASSSQVTGREAFF,TGTGCCAGCAGCTCCCAGGTAACGGGCCGTGAAGCTTTCTTT
NA,TRBJ1-1,TRBV5-6,medium-sized,CASSLGRPAEAFF,TGTGCCAGCAGCTTGGGGAGACCCGCTGAAGCTTTCTTT
NA,TRBJ1-1,TRBV6-5,NA,CASGQNTEAFF,TGTGCCAGTGGGCAAAACACTGAAGCTTTCTTT
TRBD1,TRBJ1-1,TRBV25-1,NA,CASVSTGASEAFF,TGTGCCAGCGTGTCCACAGGGGCCTCTGAAGCTTTCTTT
TRBD2,TRBJ2-1,TRBV6-5,NA,CASSGGSGEQFF,TGTGCCAGTAGCGGGGGCTCGGGGGAGCAGTTCTTC
TRBD1,TRBJ1-5,TRBV28,NA,CASSDRDRGKYSNQPQHF,TGTGCCAGCAGTGACCGGGACAGGGGAAAGTATAGCAATCAGCCCCAGCATTTT
NA,TRBJ1-3,TRBV5-4,NA,CASSLDSSGNTIYF,TGTGCCAGCAGCTTGGACAGCTCTGGAAACACCATATATTTT
NA,TRBJ2-1,TRBV7-9,few,CASSQLDFSAYNEQFF,TGTGCCAGCAGCCAGTTGGACTTCTCGGCCTACAATGAGCAGTTCTTC
NA,TRBJ1-5,TRBV12-5,NA,CASGLVGEYQPQHF,TGTGCTAGTGGTTTGGTAGGGGAATATCAGCCCCAGCATTTT
TRBD1,TRBJ2-5,TRBV7-9,NA,CASSLRQGQETQYF,TGTGCCAGCAGCTTAAGACAGGGCCAAGAGACCCAGTACTTC
TRBD2,TRBJ2-1,TRBV11-2,NA,CASSFLPAGDYNEQFF,TGTGCCAGCAGCTTCCTCCCAGCGGGGGACTACAATGAGCAGTTCTTC
NA,TRBJ1-1,TRBV6-6,NA,CASSQTGPIFF,TGTGCCAGCAGCCAGACGGGTCCAATATTCTTT